This TCR beta chain was sequenced in a study of T cell clonality in common variable immunodeficiency. In the case of this clone: Its target is unknown. The missing CDR3 end, 3 residues past where the read stops, is filled in from the germline J gene.

CDR3 length: 14 residues. Germline V gives CDR1 SEHNR, CDR2 FQNEAQ (reference sequence). Trimming removed 2 bases from V and 6 bases from J; junction bases left unmatched: 6. General study findings and limits: In common variable immunodeficiency, TCR beta chains reportedly carried fewer deletions and N-nucleotide insertions.

Most patients and controls had Caucasian heritage. The method was immunoSEQ multiplex PCR; TCRdb's version includes in-frame clones alone and lacks a portion of them. This sample comprises about 60,000 clones, none seen once only. V is TRBV7-9 and J is TRBJ1-2; 7 bases are shared with TRBD1. Sequencing was performed on peripheral blood mononuclear cells. This TCR derives from a person between 18 and 69 years old in good health. CDR3 region: CASSLSRTGDGYTF. The CDR3 bases that were read are TGTGCCAGCAGCTTAAGTAGGACAGGTGATGGC. The entire variable domain, with the rest obtained from reference TRBV7-9 and TRBJ1-2, is as follows: DTGVSQNPRHKITKRGQNVTFRCDPISEHNRLYWYRQTLGQGPEFLTYFQNEAQLEKSRLLSDRFSAERPKGSFSTLEIQRTEQGDSAMYLCASSLSRTGDGYTFGSGTRLTVV.